One sample yielded the 23 T cell receptor beta chains listed below, sequenced in a study of T cells in Graves' hyperthyroidism and ophthalmopathy. RNA transcripts were the template for amplifying TCR beta CDR3 regions. Researchers ran a first-round RT-PCR on the TCR CDR3 using the HTBI primer set. TCRdb reprocessed the multiplex PCR reads with MiXCR, giving one entry per CDR3 protein. The repertoire has around 380,000 distinct CDR3 sequences, approximately 15% of them found once; the top ten carry less than 25%. The sample consisted of blood. These receptors were collected from a young man with Graves' hyperthyroidism that later progressed to Graves' ophthalmopathy.

This clonotype was detected many times. The chain carries TRBV20-1 and TRBJ2-3, with TRBD2 as a possible D gene (6 bases). This CDR3 has 15 residues. Germline CDR1 DFQATT, CDR2 SNEGSKA (reference sequence). The V and J ends lost 0 bases and 9 bases respectively, with 19 bases between them. The CDR3 sequence is CSAREGGPTWGTQYF. CDR3 sequence (DNA): TGCAGTGCTAGAGAGGGGGGACCGACTTGGGGGACGCAGTATTTT.

The chain employs TRBV7-9 and TRBJ2-1; D unclear. Looked up from germline, CDR1 is SEHNR and CDR2 is FQNEAQ (reference sequence). The CDR3 totals 12 residues. V gave up 2 bases and J gave up 5 bases, with 4 bases separating them. The CDR3 DNA reads TGTGCCAGCAGCTTACTGCACAATGAGCAGTTCTTC. Translating it yields CASSLLHNEQFF.

V and J are TRBV5-6 and TRBJ2-6, with D tentatively TRBD1 (6 bases). Trimming pared 5 bases from V and 13 bases from J, leaving 16 bases between. From germline, CDR1 is SGHDT and CDR2 YYEEEE. This CDR3 has 13 residues. Written as DNA, the CDR3 is TGTGCCAGCAGTAGTATTACAGGGAAAGTCCTGACTTTC. This gives the protein CASSSITGKVLTF.

This chain joins TRBV6-1 and TRBJ1-6; D may be TRBD1 (6 bases). The germline V and J ends were trimmed by 5 bases and 9 bases, with 14 bases remaining between them. CDR3 length: 14 residues. The V gene's germline CDR1 is MNHNS and CDR2 SASEGT. This CDR3 is CASSLRGWGSPLHF. CDR3 nucleotides: TGTGCCAGCAGTCTCAGGGGCTGGGGTTCACCCCTCCACTTT.

This clonotype showed up just a few times. The CDR3 bases are TGTGCCAGCAGCTTAGGTGTAAGGGACGTTGCGTTCTTC. Translated: CASSLGVRDVAFF. The chain couples TRBV7-2 to TRBJ2-1; D may be TRBD1 or TRBD2 (5 bases each). With 1 base removed from V and 15 bases from J, the gap between germline ends came to 16 bases. CDR1 and CDR2 from the germline V gene are SGHTA and FQGNSA. The CDR3 is 13 residues long.

This clonotype appeared many times. This chain connects TRBV24-1 to TRBJ2-1; D is possibly TRBD1 (7 bases). The CDR3 sequence is 14 residues long. Germline V gene sequence: CDR1 KGHDR, CDR2 SFDVKD. The V gene lost 9 bases and the J gene lost 1 base, with 12 bases spanning the gap. The CDR3 nucleotides read TGTGCCACCTCGCAGGGGGGATCCTACAATGAGCAGTTCTTC. It encodes CATSQGGSYNEQFF.

This clonotype was counted many times. This chain joins TRBV6-1 and TRBJ1-2; D is ambiguous. This CDR3 is 13 amino acids long. The germline V gene encodes CDR1 MNHNS and CDR2 SASEGT. Trimming removed 10 bases at V and 7 bases at J, with 19 bases between. The CDR3 is CATSGGEGAGYTF. DNA of the CDR3: TGTGCCACGTCTGGCGGGGAGGGTGCTGGCTACACCTTC.

The V gene is TRBV5-5, the J gene TRBJ2-7, with D maybe TRBD1 (5 bases). The CDR3 is made up of 14 amino acids. Per germline, CDR1 SGHKS and CDR2 YYEKEE (reference sequence). The V and J ends lost 1 base and 2 bases respectively, with 10 bases between them. CDR3 protein: CASSLRGSTYEQYF. The CDR3 DNA sequence: TGTGCCAGCAGCTTGAGGGGATCCACCTACGAGCAGTACTTC.

V gene TRBV11-2 combines with J gene TRBJ2-3; 9 bases fit TRBD2. CDR1 is SGHAT, CDR2 FQNNGV, per germline. The CDR3 spans 16 residues. The trim removed 1 base at V and 4 bases at J, leaving 6 bases unmatched. Here the CDR3 DNA reads TGTGCCAGCAGCTTAGGTGCGGGGGGGTGGGCAGATACGCAGTATTTT. This encodes CASSLGAGGWADTQYF.

This clonotype appeared a few times. The chain is built from TRBV28 and TRBJ2-7, with 7 bases identical to TRBD1. Unmatched junction bases numbered 6, after V lost 7 bases and J lost 3 bases. Per the germline V gene, CDR1 is MDHEN and CDR2 is SYDVKM. The length of the CDR3 is 13 residues. DNA of the CDR3: TGTGCCAGCACGACCCAGGGGGTCTACGAGCAGTACTTC. This gives the protein CASTTQGVYEQYF.

This clonotype has just a few counts. This may stem from a read error, because a much larger clone lies one nucleotide away. This rearrangement joins TRBV7-2 to TRBJ1-1, with TRBD1 identical over 7 bases. The CDR3 extends over 14 amino acids. The V gene end was trimmed by 6 bases and the J gene end by 7 bases; junction bases not matched to a gene: 11. Germline assignment: CDR1 SGHTA and CDR2 FQGNSA. The CDR3 reads CASSLGTEHIEAFF. CDR3 nucleotide sequence: TGTGCCAGCAGTCTCGGGACAGAACACATTGAAGCTTTCTTT. Filled out from reference TRBV7-2 and TRBJ1-1, the complete variable domain reads GAGVSQSPSNKVTEKGKDVELRCDPISGHTALYWYRQSLGQGLEFLIYFQGNSAPDKSGLPSDRFSAERTGGSVSTLTIQRTQQEDSAVYLCASSLGTEHIEAFFGQGTRLTVV.

This clonotype has a handful of counts. The chain is built from TRBV12-3 or TRBV12-4 and TRBJ1-5, with 9 bases that match TRBD1. V was clipped by 2 bases and J by 7 bases; unmatched bases: 6. CDR3 length equals 15 residues. CDR3 sequence (DNA): TGTGCCAGCAGTTTACCCGGGACAGGGATCCAGCCCCAGCATTTT. Translating it yields CASSLPGTGIQPQHF.

There are many counts of this clonotype. The rearrangement joins TRBV5-1 to TRBJ1-4; D remains ambiguous. Between the trimmed V and J ends, which lost 0 bases and 5 bases, there was a span of 8 bases. The germline V gene encodes CDR1 SGHRS and CDR2 YFSETQ. The CDR3 length is 14 residues. The CDR3 spells CASSLGPGNEKLFF. The CDR3 DNA reads TGCGCCAGCAGCTTGGGGCCGGGAAATGAAAAACTGTTTTTT.

The chain joins TRBV11-1 to TRBJ1-6; 9 bases line up with TRBD1. This CDR3 is built from 16 residues. After removal of 5 bases from V and 9 bases from J, the junction contained 11 bases not matched to a gene. Germline assignment: CDR1 SGHAT and CDR2 FQDESV (reference sequence). CDR3 in amino acids: CASSVTGTGLGSPLHF. The CDR3 DNA reads as TGTGCCAGCAGCGTCACCGGGACAGGGTTGGGTTCACCCCTCCACTTT.

This chain uses TRBV12-3 or TRBV12-4 with TRBJ2-3; 9 bases are a match to TRBD2. V was pared by 3 bases and J by 1 base, with 2 bases of the junction left unmatched. CDR3 length equals 15 residues. In DNA, the CDR3 is TGTGCCAGCAGTTTTGGCGGGGGGGGCACAGATACGCAGTATTTT. This translates into CASSFGGGGTDTQYF.

V usage is TRBV7-9 and J usage is TRBJ2-7, with 9 bases fitting TRBD1. V dropped 5 bases and J dropped 5; count of bases not matched to a gene: 19. Germline CDR1 SEHNR, CDR2 FQNEAQ (reference sequence). The CDR3 is 18 residues long. DNA for the CDR3: TGTGCCAGCAGCGTCGGTTCGCGTGGGACAGGGAGAAGCGACGAGCAGTACTTC. It is translated as CASSVGSRGTGRSDEQYF.

This chain connects TRBV7-9 to TRBJ1-4; 7 positions match TRBD1. The CDR3 has 16 residues. Losses at the gene ends were 3 bases for V and 0 bases for J; bases not matched to a gene: 4. Germline loops: CDR1 SEHNR, CDR2 FQNEAQ (reference sequence). The CDR3 nucleotides read TGTGCCAGCAGCTTGGGGACAGAGGCAACTAATGAAAAACTGTTTTTT. It is translated as CASSLGTEATNEKLFF.

Many counts were recorded for this clonotype. The rearrangement uses TRBV18 and TRBJ1-1; D might be TRBD1 (5 bases). The V end was cut by 0 bases, the J end by 4 bases, with 12 bases between. The CDR3 runs to 15 residues. In germline, CDR1 is KGHSH, CDR2 LQKENI. The CDR3 sequence is CASSPPGRLVTEAFF. The CDR3 DNA reads TGTGCCAGCTCACCACCGGGACGGCTGGTCACTGAAGCTTTCTTT. Filled out from reference TRBV18 and TRBJ1-1, the complete variable domain reads NAGVMQNPRHLVRRRGQEARLRCSPMKGHSHVYWYRQLPEEGLKFMVYLQKENIIDESGMPKERFSAEFPKEGPSILRIQQVVRGDSAAYFCASSPPGRLVTEAFFGQGTRLTVV.

There are many counts of this clonotype. The V gene is TRBV20-1, the J gene TRBJ1-5; D gene unclear. This CDR3 has 15 amino acids. V shed 6 bases and J shed 4 bases, with 19 bases lying between them. Germline V gene sequence: CDR1 DFQATT, CDR2 SNEGSKA (reference sequence). The CDR3 sequence is CSAHWAPTGNQPQHF. The CDR3 DNA reads as TGCAGTGCGCACTGGGCCCCGACGGGAAATCAGCCCCAGCATTTT.

This chain connects TRBV16 to TRBJ1-3, with TRBD1 as a possible D gene (5 bases). Trimming cost V 0 bases and J 0 bases, with 15 bases left between them. CDR3 size: 18 residues. The germline gives CDR1 KGHSY, CDR2 FQNENV. In DNA, the CDR3 is TGTGCCAGCAGCCAATCGGGGCGGCCGGGCTTCTCTGGAAACACCATATATTTT. Translated: CASSQSGRPGFSGNTIYF.

In this sample, this clonotype turned up many times. V is TRBV7-9 and J is TRBJ1-5, with TRBD1 as a possible D gene (5 bases). The CDR3 has 15 amino acids. Germline V gene lookup returns CDR1 SEHNR and CDR2 FQNEAQ (reference sequence). The V and J ends lost 1 base and 4 bases respectively, with 11 bases between them. CDR3 bases: TGTGCCAGCAGCTTAGGGCAGGGCCTAAATCAGCCCCAGCATTTT. Protein sequence: CASSLGQGLNQPQHF.

About this clonotype: Being one base from a much bigger clone, this may be a read error. This chain uses TRBV6-1 with TRBJ2-5; the D gene is possibly TRBD2 (6 bases). The CDR3 covers 12 residues. Germline loops: CDR1 MNHNS, CDR2 SASEGT. V was cut by 6 bases and J by 5 bases, with 10 bases left in between. CDR3 residues: CASSRTNETQYF. DNA of the CDR3: TGTGCCAGCAGCCGGACTAACGAGACCCAGTACTTC.

The chain uses TRBV10-3 and TRBJ2-1, with D possibly TRBD1 on 5 matching bases. This CDR3 has 15 residues. V was pared by 0 bases and J by 7 bases, with 13 bases between. Germline values: CDR1 ENHRY, CDR2 SYGVKD. CDR3 amino acids: CAISESGALGNEQFF. The CDR3 DNA reads as TGTGCCATCAGTGAGTCAGGGGCCCTTGGGAATGAGCAGTTCTTC.